The 22 T cell receptor beta chains in this list originate from one sample, sequenced in a study of cytomegalovirus exposure and HLA in healthy donors. Amplification used 60 Vbeta primers and 13 Jbeta primers. Only in-frame clones appear in the TCRdb table, and some are missing; sequencing was by immunoSEQ multiplex PCR. The table has 200,000 or so clones, over 75% seen once. The sequenced material came from PBMCs. These receptors were taken from a girl under three years old in good health and CMV-seronegative.

The chain couples TRBV19 to TRBJ2-7, with 8 bases matching TRBD1. This CDR3 spans 12 amino acids. The germline V gene has CDR1 LNHDA and CDR2 SQIVND (reference sequence). The V gene end was trimmed by 10 bases and the J gene end by 4 bases; junction bases not matched to a gene: 6. Written as DNA, the CDR3 is TGTGCCACCCGACAGGGGTCTTACGAGCAGTACTTC. Protein sequence: CATRQGSYEQYF.

The CDR3 sequence: CSAQFIDEQFF. DNA for the CDR3: TGCAGTGCTCAGTTCATCGATGAGCAGTTCTTC. The chain uses TRBV20-1 and TRBJ2-1, with D unresolved. This CDR3 spans 11 amino acids. The germline V and J ends were trimmed by 5 bases and 8 bases, with 10 bases remaining between them. Looked up from germline, CDR1 is DFQATT and CDR2 is SNEGSKA (reference sequence).

J is TRBJ2-7 and V is TRBV5-1; 10 bases fit TRBD1. Per the germline V gene, CDR1 is SGHRS and CDR2 is YFSETQ. The CDR3 loop spans 15 amino acids. V shed 4 bases, J shed 5 bases, and the junction held 9 bases outside the gene matches. This chain's CDR3 is CASSPGGTGDHEQYF. DNA of the CDR3: TGCGCCAGCAGCCCGGGCGGGACAGGGGACCACGAGCAGTACTTC.

Worth noting for this clone: One junction end disagrees with the germline gene, perhaps due to a read error. The CDR3 DNA reads TGTTCCAGCAGCTTAGATTCGGTAAGCAGGGCCTACGAGCAGTACTTC. Its protein is CSSSLDSVSRAYEQYF. The gene calls are TRBV7-9 and TRBJ2-7; a weak D match, TRBD1 (5 bases). CDR1 is SEHNR and CDR2 is FQNEAQ in the germline V gene (reference sequence). The CDR3 totals 16 residues.

The V call is TRBV23-1, the J call TRBJ1-2; possibly TRBD1 for D (6 bases). TRBV23-1 belongs to the ORF category, with a function that is uncertain. The CDR3 has 13 residues. Trimming pared 0 bases from V and 6 bases from J, leaving 8 bases between. CDR3 DNA: TGCGCCAGCAGTCAATCGGGGGGGCATGGCTACACCTTC. Its translation: CASSQSGGHGYTF.

The chain recombines TRBV5-1 with TRBJ2-7, with 8 bases aligning to TRBD2. The CDR3 contains 16 residues. The junction had 8 bases not matched to a gene; V was cut back by 0 bases and J by 3 bases. CDR1 SGHRS and CDR2 YFSETQ come from the germline V gene. Written as DNA, the CDR3 is TGCGCCAGCAGCTTGGCCCGGGGGGGCGCTGGCTACGAGCAGTACTTC. This encodes CASSLARGGAGYEQYF.

The chain couples TRBV29-1 to TRBJ1-2; no reliable D call. The CDR3 is made up of 14 amino acids. V was pared by 6 bases and J by 8 bases, with 22 bases between. Germline V gene data show CDR1 as SQVTM and CDR2 as ANQGSEA. The CDR3: CSVSLGSPDIGYTF. CDR3 in DNA: TGCAGCGTGAGTCTCGGGAGCCCTGATATCGGCTACACCTTC.

The chain recombines TRBV6-1 with TRBJ2-3, with TRBD2 matching 8 bases. Germline assignment: CDR1 MNHNS and CDR2 SASEGT. This CDR3 is built from 13 residues. V shed 6 bases and J 5 bases; nucleotides not matched to a gene: 4. The CDR3 sequence is CASSTSGGDTQYF. The CDR3 bases are TGTGCCAGCAGCACTAGCGGTGGAGATACGCAGTATTTT.

For this clone: One junction end disagrees with the germline gene, perhaps due to a read error. The V call is TRBV7-9, the J call TRBJ2-5, with 7 bases matching TRBD1. The CDR3 loop spans 16 amino acids. The germline CDR1 and CDR2 sequences are SEHNR and FQNEAQ (reference sequence). The CDR3 region is CSSSLPGQRIQETQYF. The CDR3 DNA sequence: TGTTCCAGCAGCCTTCCGGGACAGCGGATCCAAGAGACCCAGTACTTC.

This rearrangement joins TRBV30 to TRBJ2-7; D is ambiguous. Germline V gene sequence: CDR1 GTSNPN, CDR2 SVGIG (reference sequence). Between the trimmed V and J ends, which lost 0 bases and 5 bases, there was a span of 8 bases. The length of the CDR3 is 12 residues. As DNA, the CDR3 is TGTGCCTGGAGTGTATATCGGGACGAGCAGTACTTC. Its protein is CAWSVYRDEQYF.

This clone was seen just once. CDR3 nucleotide sequence: TGCGCCAGCAGCTCAGGACAGGGGGCGGGTGAGCAGTTCTTC. This codes for CASSSGQGAGEQFF. V gene TRBV5-1 combines with J gene TRBJ2-1; TRBD1 matches 11 bases. The CDR3 covers 14 residues. The trim removed 3 bases at V and 9 bases at J, leaving 5 bases unmatched. Germline V CDR1 and CDR2: SGHRS, YFSETQ. Full variable domain (outside the CDR3, taken from reference TRBV5-1 and TRBJ2-1): KAGVTQTPRYLIKTRGQQVTLSCSPISGHRSVSWYQQTPGQGLQFLFEYFSETQRNKGNFPGRFSGRQFSNSRSEMNVSTLELGDSALYLCASSSGQGAGEQFFGPGTRLTVL.

In the case of this clone: One end of the junction fails to match germline, which may point to a read error. This rearrangement joins TRBV7-7 to TRBJ2-1; 12 nucleotides match TRBD2. CDR3 length equals 15 residues. In germline, CDR1 is SSHAT, CDR2 FNYEAQ (reference sequence). CDR3 in DNA: TGTGCTAGCAGTCGGACTAGCGGGGACTACAATGAGCAGTTCTTC. Protein: CASSRTSGDYNEQFF. Complete variable domain (other parts from reference TRBV7-7 and TRBJ2-1): GAGVSQSPRYKVTKRGQDVTLRCDPISSHATLYWYQQALGQGPEFLTYFNYEAQPDKSGLPSDRFSAERPEGSISTLTIQRTEQRDSAMYRCASSRTSGDYNEQFFGPGTRLTVL.

The V and J genes are TRBV6-5 and TRBJ1-2; D uncertain. V was cut by 0 bases and J by 8 bases, with 13 bases left in between. Germline V gene lookup returns CDR1 MNHEY and CDR2 SVGAGI. The CDR3 length is 14 residues. CDR3 in DNA: TGTGCCAGCAGTTACTCGAGAGGGCGCGAGGGCTACACCTTC. It translates to CASSYSRGREGYTF.

This chain connects TRBV18 to TRBJ2-1, with TRBD1 identical over 7 bases. Trimming took 6 bases from V and 4 from J; bases not matched to a gene: 12. Germline CDR1 KGHSH, CDR2 LQKENI. This CDR3 has 16 amino acids. The CDR3 nucleotides are TGTGCCAGCTCTTTCAGCACAGGGGCCGTTTACAATGAGCAGTTCTTC. Amino acid sequence: CASSFSTGAVYNEQFF.

This chain connects TRBV13 to TRBJ2-7, with D possibly TRBD1 on 6 matching bases. From germline, CDR1 is PRHDT and CDR2 FYEKMQ (reference sequence). CDR3 length: 12 amino acids. With 3 bases removed from V and 3 bases from J, the gap between germline ends came to 6 bases. CDR3: CASSLGHYEQYF. In nucleotides, the CDR3 is TGTGCCAGCAGCTTGGGACACTACGAGCAGTACTTC.

The chain uses TRBV5-1 and TRBJ2-2, with D perhaps TRBD2 (6 bases). CDR3 length: 13 amino acids. V gave up 0 bases and J gave up 8 bases, with 8 bases separating them. Germline V gene data show CDR1 as SGHRS and CDR2 as YFSETQ. The CDR3 is CASSLGDSGELFF. The CDR3, as DNA: TGCGCCAGCAGCTTGGGGGACTCTGGGGAGCTGTTTTTT. Variable domain in full (rest from reference TRBV5-1 and TRBJ2-2): KAGVTQTPRYLIKTRGQQVTLSCSPISGHRSVSWYQQTPGQGLQFLFEYFSETQRNKGNFPGRFSGRQFSNSRSEMNVSTLELGDSALYLCASSLGDSGELFFGEGSRLTVL.

The chain is built from TRBV20-1 and TRBJ2-5; D is possibly TRBD2 (7 bases). Trimming removed 6 bases from V and 7 bases from J, with 12 bases in between. Germline CDR1 and CDR2: DFQATT and SNEGSKA (reference sequence). This CDR3 is built from 11 residues. The CDR3 protein is CSAREGGTQYF. In DNA form, the CDR3 reads TGCAGTGCGAGGGAGGGGGGGACCCAGTACTTC.

The rearrangement joins TRBV5-1 to TRBJ1-2; D is perhaps TRBD1 (5 bases). The CDR3 has 12 residues. The V gene lost 2 bases and the J gene lost 4 bases, with 6 bases spanning the gap. Germline-derived CDR1 and CDR2 are SGHRS and YFSETQ. CDR3 sequence: CASSFDSYGYTF. CDR3 coding DNA: TGCGCCAGCAGCTTCGACAGCTATGGCTACACCTTC.

The chain employs TRBV7-2 and TRBJ2-7; D is undetermined. V lost 5 bases to trimming and J lost 4 bases, with 12 bases between them. This CDR3 is built from 13 residues. Germline loops: CDR1 SGHTA, CDR2 FQGNSA. The CDR3 is CASSVYSSYEQYF. CDR3 in DNA: TGTGCCAGCAGCGTATATAGCAGTTACGAGCAGTACTTC.

CDR3 in DNA: TGCGCCAGCAGCTTCGTTAGTTCCTACAATGAGCAGTTCTTC. Translating gives CASSFVSSYNEQFF. The gene calls are TRBV5-1 and TRBJ2-1; the D is unclear. Germline V gene data show CDR1 as SGHRS and CDR2 as YFSETQ. The CDR3 is 14 amino acids. V lost 2 bases to trimming and J lost 1 base, with 7 bases between them.

The chain carries TRBV29-1 and TRBJ2-1, with 11 positions matching TRBD2. The CDR3 has 14 residues. Germline loops: CDR1 SQVTM, CDR2 ANQGSEA. Trimming took 7 bases from V and 5 from J; bases not matched to a gene: 7. CDR3 amino acids: CSGIAGGPHNEQFF. The CDR3 coding sequence is TGCAGCGGGATAGCGGGAGGGCCTCACAATGAGCAGTTCTTC.

The chain is built from TRBV5-4 and TRBJ2-7; 12 bases are shared with TRBD2. V trimming: 4 bases; J trimming: 6 bases; junction bases outside the gene matches: 5. This CDR3 comprises 14 residues. Germline V CDR1 and CDR2: SGHNT, YYREEE (reference sequence). CDR3 nucleotide sequence: TGTGCCAGCAGCCTAGCGGGAGGGCCTCTCGAGCAGTACTTC. This codes for CASSLAGGPLEQYF. Variable domain in full (rest from reference TRBV5-4 and TRBJ2-7): ETGVTQSPTHLIKTRGQQVTLRCSSQSGHNTVSWYQQALGQGPQFIFQYYREEENGRGNFPPRFSGLQFPNYSSELNVNALELDDSALYLCASSLAGGPLEQYFGPGTRLTVT.